This T cell receptor (beta chain) stems from a study of T cell responses to AZD1222 COVID-19 vaccine. Study-wide findings and caveats: Reports indicate that nearly half of spike-specific TCRs are directed at unmutated variant regions. Scientists sampled the repertoires only once the peak T cell response had passed.

Some clones are missing from TCRdb's copy, which holds only in-frame ones; the method was immunoSEQ multiplex PCR. Among around 210,000 clones listed, roughly 94% were seen once. For this clone: Its antigen is unidentified.

V dropped 4 bases and J dropped 6 bases, with 19 bases sitting between them. The CDR3 is 15 amino acids. CDR1 is SGDLS and CDR2 is YYNGEE in the germline V gene. Sample: peripheral blood, taken 28 days after the second dose of the MenACWY control vaccine. The gene calls are TRBV9 and TRBJ2-5; maybe TRBD2 (6 bases). This sequence originates from an adult who received the MenACWY meningococcal vaccine as a control. CDR3: CASSPGGLATQTQYF. CDR3 bases: TGTGCCAGCAGCCCTGGAGGGCTAGCTACGCAGACCCAGTACTTC. The whole variable domain, remainder taken from reference TRBV9 and TRBJ2-5, is DSGVTQTPKHLITATGQRVTLRCSPRSGDLSVYWYQQSLDQGLQFLIQYYNGEERAKGNILERFSAQQFPDLHSELNLSSLELGDSALYFCASSPGGLATQTQYFGPGTRLLVL.